The 26 T cell receptor beta chains given below trace back to one sample, sequenced in a study of shared clonotypes between healthy human individuals. Produced via immunoSEQ multiplex PCR; TCRdb's table is partial and in-frame only. The repertoire consists of millions of clones, with around 93% occurring once and the leading ten covering 1.5% to 2%. Positive CCR7 selection of CD45RO-negative cells yielded the naive CD8 cells, and terminally differentiated effector memory CD45RA+ cells were excluded. The sequenced sample was naive CD8+ T cells from PBMCs. Receptors originate from a man between 18 and 35 years old in good health. Some clones in this sample may be carry-over from other donors' samples.

The chain has TRBV2 and TRBJ2-2, with a tentative D call TRBD2 (6 bases). Germline V gene data show CDR1 as SNHLY and CDR2 as FYNNEI. CDR3 length: 13 residues. The ends were cut back, 6 bases at V and 5 bases at J, with 10 bases in the middle. For the CDR3, the DNA is TGTGCCAGCAGGGAACGGGGGACCGGGGAGCTGTTTTTT. Amino acid sequence: CASRERGTGELFF.

The rearrangement links TRBV27 to TRBJ2-6, with TRBD1 as a possible D gene (6 bases). Trimming shortened V by 5 bases and J by 6 bases, and 11 bases separated the two germline ends. The germline V gene has CDR1 MNHEY and CDR2 SMNVEV (reference sequence). This CDR3 is built from 14 residues. CDR3 DNA: TGTGCCAGCAGTCCCTACAGGGAGGCCAACGTCCTGACTTTC. As protein: CASSPYREANVLTF. The whole variable domain, remainder taken from reference TRBV27 and TRBJ2-6, is EAQVTQNPRYLITVTGKKLTVTCSQNMNHEYMSWYRQDPGLGLRQIYYSMNVEVTDKGDVPEGYKVSRKEKRNFPLILESPSPNQTSLYFCASSPYREANVLTFGAGSRLTVL.

For this clone: The sample contains more than one DNA sequence encoding this CDR3. The chain combines TRBV4-3 with TRBJ2-1; D possibly uses TRBD1 or TRBD2 (7 bases each). The V and J ends lost 0 bases and 0 bases respectively, with 9 bases between them. CDR3 length equals 16 residues. Germline V gene data show CDR1 as LGHNA and CDR2 as YSLEER. CDR3 in DNA: TGCGCCAGCAGCCAAGACAGGGGGGGCTCCTACAATGAGCAGTTCTTC. Translation gives CASSQDRGGSYNEQFF.

J is TRBJ2-1 and V is TRBV4-1; TRBD1 aligns across 7 bases. The CDR3 spans 14 residues. Germline assignment: CDR1 MGHRA and CDR2 YSYEKL. J was trimmed by 9 bases and V by 0 bases; bases with no gene match: 5. The CDR3, as DNA: TGCGCCAGCAGCCAAGAAACTCCAGGGGGTGAGCAGTTCTTC. The encoded protein is CASSQETPGGEQFF.

The V gene is TRBV28, the J gene TRBJ2-5; possibly TRBD2 for D (5 bases). Germline V lookup: CDR1 MDHEN, CDR2 SYDVKM. Trimming pared 9 bases from V and 1 base from J, leaving 24 bases between. CDR3 length equals 17 residues. The CDR3 region has the DNA TGTGCCAGTCCAGACCTTGGGAGTTTTGTGGGCCAAGAGACCCAGTACTTC. It translates to CASPDLGSFVGQETQYF.

V and J are TRBV2 and TRBJ2-5; D gene ambiguous. The CDR3 has 13 residues. Germline assignment: CDR1 SNHLY and CDR2 FYNNEI. The CDR3 region has the DNA TGTGCGCGGACCGCCGCGTACCAAGAGACCCAGTACTTC. Protein product: CARTAAYQETQYF.

The chain uses TRBV4-1 and TRBJ1-1; unclear D gene. Germline V CDR1 and CDR2: MGHRA, YSYEKL. This CDR3 is 15 amino acids long. V lost 4 bases and J 1 base, leaving 13 bases between the germline ends. The CDR3, as DNA: TGCGCCAGCAGCCCCCGGCGGCAGCAGAACACTGAAGCTTTCTTT. Residues: CASSPRRQQNTEAFF.

V usage is TRBV5-1 and J usage is TRBJ2-1; perhaps TRBD2 as D (6 bases). Trimming removed 5 bases from V and 0 bases from J, with 15 bases in between. This CDR3 is built from 16 residues. CDR1 and CDR2 from the germline V gene are SGHRS and YFSETQ. The CDR3, as DNA: TGCGCCAGCAGACGGACTATGGGCAGCTCCTACAATGAGCAGTTCTTC. It is translated as CASRRTMGSSYNEQFF. The full variable domain, in which reference TRBV5-1 and TRBJ2-1 provide the parts outside the CDR3, is KAGVTQTPRYLIKTRGQQVTLSCSPISGHRSVSWYQQTPGQGLQFLFEYFSETQRNKGNFPGRFSGRQFSNSRSEMNVSTLELGDSALYLCASRRTMGSSYNEQFFGPGTRLTVL.

This chain joins TRBV15 and TRBJ2-1, with D possibly TRBD2 on 5 matching bases. CDR1 LNHNV and CDR2 YYDKDF come from the germline V gene (reference sequence). V was cut by 5 bases and J by 3 bases, with 11 bases left in between. The CDR3 totals 14 residues. This chain's CDR3 is CATSVGSNYNEQFF. The CDR3 region has the DNA TGTGCCACCAGCGTTGGGAGCAACTACAATGAGCAGTTCTTC.

This chain uses TRBV10-1 with TRBJ2-7, with 10 bases that match TRBD2. V gave up 3 bases and J gave up 6 bases; unmatched junction bases: 5. The CDR3 consists of 14 residues. Per the germline V gene, CDR1 is WNHNN and CDR2 is SYGVQD (reference sequence). The CDR3 bases are TGCGCCAGCAGTGATCTAGCGGGAGTGGCCGAGCAGTACTTC. It specifies CASSDLAGVAEQYF.

This chain uses TRBV23-1 with TRBJ1-5; 12 positions match TRBD1. TRBV23-1 is an ORF, with its function uncertain. The CDR3 consists of 17 residues. V lost 8 bases to trimming and J lost 7 bases; unmatched junction nucleotides: 15. Written as DNA, the CDR3 is TGCGCCAGCCTATCCCGAGAGGGACAGGGGGCTAGACAGCCCCAGCATTTT. Translated, it gives CASLSREGQGARQPQHF.

The V and J genes are TRBV7-2 and TRBJ1-4; no reliable D call. Between the trimmed V and J ends, which lost 6 bases and 0 bases, there was a span of 14 bases. Per the germline V gene, CDR1 is SGHTA and CDR2 is FQGNSA. CDR3 size: 16 residues. Here the CDR3 reads CASSKRGRTTNEKLFF. CDR3 DNA sequence: TGTGCCAGCAGTAAACGGGGAAGAACAACTAATGAAAAACTGTTTTTT.

This chain joins TRBV4-1 and TRBJ2-1; 9 nucleotides agree with TRBD1. CDR1 is MGHRA and CDR2 is YSYEKL in the germline V gene. J was trimmed by 4 bases and V by 0 bases; bases with no gene match: 10. CDR3 size: 18 residues. CDR3 in amino acids: CASSQEVDRGLRYNEQFF. Written as DNA, the CDR3 is TGCGCCAGCAGCCAAGAAGTGGACAGGGGATTAAGATACAATGAGCAGTTCTTC.

The chain employs TRBV5-1 and TRBJ1-1; no firm D call. The V end lost 4 bases, the J end lost 0 bases, and 10 bases lay between the germline ends. CDR1 and CDR2 from the germline V gene are SGHRS and YFSETQ. The CDR3 runs 14 residues. In DNA, the CDR3 is TGCGCCAGCAGCCCGCCCGGTATGAACACTGAAGCTTTCTTT. It is translated as CASSPPGMNTEAFF. The complete variable domain, with remaining parts taken from reference TRBV5-1 and TRBJ1-1, reads KAGVTQTPRYLIKTRGQQVTLSCSPISGHRSVSWYQQTPGQGLQFLFEYFSETQRNKGNFPGRFSGRQFSNSRSEMNVSTLELGDSALYLCASSPPGMNTEAFFGQGTRLTVV.

Note on this clone: The sample carries other DNA sequences with the same CDR3. This sequence joins TRBV30 and TRBJ2-7; tentative D call: TRBD1 (5 bases). Germline loops: CDR1 GTSNPN, CDR2 SVGIG (reference sequence). Trimming cost V 0 bases and J 1 base, with 10 bases left between them. The CDR3 runs to 14 residues. The CDR3, as DNA: TGTGCCTGGAGTGTTAGGGGCGTTTCCTACGAGCAGTACTTC. The encoded protein is CAWSVRGVSYEQYF.

The chain is built from TRBV28 and TRBJ1-2, with D possibly being TRBD1 (6 bases). CDR1 and CDR2 from the germline V gene are MDHEN and SYDVKM. Trimming cost V 7 bases and J 0 bases, with 18 bases left between them. The CDR3 is 16 amino acids. The CDR3 DNA follows: TGTGCCAGCAACTCAAAACGGACAGCTTCTAACTATGGCTACACCTTC. The encoded protein is CASNSKRTASNYGYTF.

This clone was seen once. J is TRBJ2-3 and V is TRBV1; the table's TRBD2 call for D was not verified on the DNA. TRBV1 is a documented pseudogene. The CDR3 loop spans 18 amino acids. In nucleotides, the CDR3 is TGCACCCCAATTAAGGGCGGGAGGGCCGAGGTTGGCACAGATACGCAGTATTTT. This translates into CTPIKGGRAEVGTDTQYF.

V gene TRBV19 combines with J gene TRBJ2-2, with 10 bases fitting TRBD2. The CDR3 is made up of 15 amino acids. The germline gives CDR1 LNHDA, CDR2 SQIVND (reference sequence). The junction had 4 bases not matched to a gene; V was cut back by 7 bases and J by 2 bases. CDR3 loop: CASTLAGVNTGELFF. The DNA of the CDR3 is TGTGCCAGTACCCTAGCGGGAGTCAACACCGGGGAGCTGTTTTTT.

This sequence joins TRBV19 and TRBJ2-5; 7 nucleotides agree with TRBD2. Germline V CDR1 and CDR2: LNHDA, SQIVND (reference sequence). This CDR3 region has 14 residues. J lost 2 bases, V lost 5 bases, and 5 bases had no gene match. DNA for the CDR3: TGTGCCAGTAGTGGGCTAGCGGCTCAAGAGACCCAGTACTTC. Translated: CASSGLAAQETQYF.

This clone was observed a single time. The rearrangement joins TRBV15 to TRBJ2-7; 15 nucleotides align to TRBD2. The V segment lost 5 bases and the J segment 6 bases; nucleotides outside the gene matches: 11. The CDR3 is made up of 17 amino acids. Germline V lookup: CDR1 LNHNV, CDR2 YYDKDF (reference sequence). The CDR3 spells CATSPRPAGLAGGEQYF. CDR3 nucleotides: TGTGCCACCAGCCCCCGACCCGCGGGACTAGCGGGAGGCGAGCAGTACTTC.

As for this clone: This CDR3 is also generated by other DNA sequences in the sample. V is TRBV5-4 and J is TRBJ2-1; D is uncertain. There are 13 residues in the CDR3. Trimming left V 4 bases short and J 2 bases short, with 7 bases between. Germline values: CDR1 SGHNT, CDR2 YYREEE (reference sequence). The CDR3: CASSPRAYNEQFF. CDR3 sequence (DNA): TGTGCCAGCAGCCCTAGGGCCTACAATGAGCAGTTCTTC.

About this clone: Other DNA variants within this sample encode the same CDR3. In DNA, the CDR3 is TGTGCCAGCAGCTTGGGGCTAGCGGGCTCCTACAATGAGCAGTTCTTC. This sequence encodes CASSLGLAGSYNEQFF. The V gene is TRBV5-6, the J gene TRBJ2-1, with 8 bases identical to TRBD2. Germline trimming cut 0 bases from V and 0 bases from J; bases unmatched to any gene: 2. The germline V gene encodes CDR1 SGHDT and CDR2 YYEEEE. The CDR3 sequence is 16 residues long.

This rearrangement joins TRBV19 to TRBJ1-1; tentatively, D is TRBD1 (5 bases). V lost 7 bases to trimming and J lost 5 bases, with 14 bases between them. Looked up from germline, CDR1 is LNHDA and CDR2 is SQIVND (reference sequence). The CDR3 runs 13 residues. This CDR3 reads CASKQGAGTEAFF. CDR3 DNA sequence: TGTGCCAGTAAGCAAGGGGCTGGGACTGAAGCTTTCTTT.

The J gene is TRBJ2-7, the V gene TRBV5-6, with 12 positions matching TRBD2. Germline lookup yields CDR1 SGHDT and CDR2 YYEEEE. This CDR3 contains 16 residues. The trim removed 4 bases at V and 5 bases at J, leaving 10 bases unmatched. CDR3 in amino acids: CASSLALAGGRDEQYF. The CDR3 DNA follows: TGTGCCAGCAGCCTGGCTCTAGCGGGAGGGCGGGACGAGCAGTACTTC.

V gene TRBV15 combines with J gene TRBJ1-5, with D uncertain. The CDR3 has 13 amino acids. Germline V gene data show CDR1 as LNHNV and CDR2 as YYDKDF (reference sequence). Trimming shortened V by 8 bases and J by 5 bases, and 13 bases separated the two germline ends. In nucleotides, the CDR3 is TGTGCCACCGCTGATGGGGTGGATCAGCCCCAGCATTTT. It codes for CATADGVDQPQHF.

A few counts support this clone. The chain links TRBV19 to TRBJ1-3; D unclear. This CDR3 is built from 13 residues. The ends were cut back, 8 bases at V and 0 bases at J, with 8 bases in the middle. Looked up from germline, CDR1 is LNHDA and CDR2 is SQIVND (reference sequence). DNA of the CDR3: TGTGCCAGTTCCATGGGCTCTGGAAACACCATATATTTT. Translated: CASSMGSGNTIYF. The whole variable domain, remainder taken from reference TRBV19 and TRBJ1-3, is DGGITQSPKYLFRKEGQNVTLSCEQNLNHDAMYWYRQDPGQGLRLIYYSQIVNDFQKGDIAEGYSVSREKKESFPLTVTSAQKNPTAFYLCASSMGSGNTIYFGEGSWLTVV.